Here is one TCR beta chain with its context. What it binds is not known. The record originates from a study of cytomegalovirus exposure and HLA in healthy donors. Study-wide results and limits: In presence/absence analyses, roughly uniform sequencing depth across donors was assumed.

The CDR3 spans 15 residues. V lost 4 bases to trimming and J lost 1 base, with 14 bases between them. CDR1 and CDR2 from the germline V gene are SGDLS and YYNGEE. The PCR made use of 60 Vbeta and 13 Jbeta primers. The method was immunoSEQ multiplex PCR; TCRdb's version includes in-frame clones alone and lacks a portion of them. The sample has some 140,000 clones, approximately 74% seen once; the top ten hold approximately 4%. The origin of this receptor is a man younger than 30 in good health and CMV-seropositive. The V call is TRBV9, the J call TRBJ1-1; D is undetermined. The specimen was PBMCs. The DNA of the CDR3 is TGTGCCAGCAGCCCCCAGGTTGCACCGAACACTGAAGCTTTCTTT. It specifies CASSPQVAPNTEAFF.